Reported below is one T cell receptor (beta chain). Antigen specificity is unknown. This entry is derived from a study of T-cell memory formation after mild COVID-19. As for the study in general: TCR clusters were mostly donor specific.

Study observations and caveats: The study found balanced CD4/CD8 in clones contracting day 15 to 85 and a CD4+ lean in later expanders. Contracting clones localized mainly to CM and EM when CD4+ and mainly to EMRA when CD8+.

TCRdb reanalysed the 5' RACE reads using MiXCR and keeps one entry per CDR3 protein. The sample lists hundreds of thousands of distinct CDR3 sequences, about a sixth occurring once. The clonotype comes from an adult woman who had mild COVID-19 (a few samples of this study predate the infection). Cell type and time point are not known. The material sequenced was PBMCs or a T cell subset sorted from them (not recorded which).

The CDR3 DNA reads TGCGCCAGCAGTCAATCGGGACAGTGCGGTGGCTACACCTTC. This translates into CASSQSGQCGGYTF. The chain carries TRBV23-1 and TRBJ1-2, with 7 bases lining up with TRBD1. TRBV23-1 is an ORF for which the function is uncertain. The CDR3 has 14 amino acids. After removal of 0 bases from V and 7 bases from J, the junction contained 5 bases not matched to a gene.